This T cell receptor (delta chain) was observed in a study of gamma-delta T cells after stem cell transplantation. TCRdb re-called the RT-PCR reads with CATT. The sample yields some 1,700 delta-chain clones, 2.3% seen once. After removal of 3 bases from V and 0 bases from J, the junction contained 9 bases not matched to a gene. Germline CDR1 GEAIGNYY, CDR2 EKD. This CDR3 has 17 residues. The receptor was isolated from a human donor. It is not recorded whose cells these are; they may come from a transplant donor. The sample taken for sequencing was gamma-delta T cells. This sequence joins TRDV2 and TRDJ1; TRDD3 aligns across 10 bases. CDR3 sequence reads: CACDPVTGGFYTDKLIF. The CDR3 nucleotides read TGTGCCTGTGACCCCGTAACTGGGGGATTCTACACCGATAAACTCATCTTT.